A single sample is the source of the 4 T cell receptor beta chains below, sequenced in a study of blood T cell repertoires in COVID-19. Clones were sequenced by immunoSEQ multiplex PCR, and TCRdb holds only the in-frame ones, with some missing. Of about 240,000 clones in the sample, roughly 86% were seen once. Material for sequencing was PBMCs or T cells enriched from blood (not recorded which). The receptors shown here come from a woman aged 25 to 39 with acute COVID-19.

This rearrangement joins TRBV27 to TRBJ2-1; 11 nucleotides match TRBD2. With V trimmed by 7 bases and J by 8 bases, 10 bases remained unmatched. The CDR3 is made up of 15 amino acids. Germline assignment: CDR1 MNHEY and CDR2 SMNVEV (reference sequence). The CDR3 DNA reads as TGTGCCAGCATCAATACTAGCGGGGGAAGGGATGAGCAGTTCTTC. It is translated as CASINTSGGRDEQFF.

The chain has TRBV28 and TRBJ1-2, with a weak D call TRBD1 (5 bases). V lost 5 bases, J lost 4 bases, and 23 bases lay in between. Germline assignment: CDR1 MDHEN and CDR2 SYDVKM. The CDR3 sequence is 17 residues long. CDR3 protein: CASSPPVAGGNGYGYTF. In nucleotides, the CDR3 is TGTGCCAGCAGTCCCCCCGTTGCCGGGGGGAACGGCTATGGCTACACCTTC.

Comment on this clone: Relative to the germline gene, one junction end is altered; a read error may explain this. The chain has TRBV7-7 and TRBJ2-2, with D perhaps TRBD1 or TRBD2 (5 bases each). Germline V gene sequence: CDR1 SSHAT, CDR2 FNYEAQ (reference sequence). CDR3 length: 15 amino acids. The CDR3 DNA reads as TGTGCTAGCAGCTTAGGGGCTAGCTGGACCGGGGAGCTGTTTTTT. As protein: CASSLGASWTGELFF.

The chain has TRBV15 and TRBJ2-4; D unclear. V shed 5 bases and J shed 6 bases, with 5 bases lying between them. This CDR3 contains 11 residues. Germline V gives CDR1 LNHNV, CDR2 YYDKDF (reference sequence). The CDR3 nucleotides read TGTGCCACCAGCTTCCTAAACATTCAGTACTTC. It encodes CATSFLNIQYF.